What follows are 12 T cell receptor beta chains derived from one specimen sequenced in a study of early T cells in non-severe SARS-CoV-2 infection. From the 5' RACE reads, TCRdb called clonotypes with MiXCR, one entry per CDR3 protein. This table has some 57,000 distinct CDR3 sequences, roughly 5.5% appearing once. The material sequenced was whole blood. These TCRs come from an adult who was a healthcare worker with PCR-confirmed SARS-CoV-2 infection or an uninfected control (not recorded which).

Ten or more counts support this clonotype. The gene calls are TRBV15 and TRBJ2-7; 7 nucleotides agree with TRBD1. The V and J ends lost 0 bases and 2 bases, in that order; junction bases with no gene match: 7. Germline loops: CDR1 LNHNV, CDR2 YYDKDF (reference sequence). The CDR3 is 16 residues long. CDR3: CATSREGQRLAYEQYF. CDR3 DNA: TGTGCCACCAGCAGAGAGGGACAGCGGCTAGCCTACGAGCAGTACTTC.

This clonotype has a count of ten or more. This chain uses TRBV19 with TRBJ2-5; 7 bases map to TRBD1. Trimming cost V 6 bases and J 9 bases; bases outside gene matches: 10. CDR3 length equals 13 residues. From germline, CDR1 is LNHDA and CDR2 SQIVND (reference sequence). Here the CDR3 DNA reads TGTGCCAGTAGGAAGGGGGCCCTCGAGGCCCAGTACTTC. This encodes CASRKGALEAQYF.

This chain links TRBV7-9 with TRBJ2-5; D is perhaps TRBD2 (5 bases). Germline V CDR1 and CDR2: SEHNR, FQNEAQ (reference sequence). This CDR3 contains 13 residues. V was pared by 5 bases and J by 5 bases, with 12 bases between. The DNA for the CDR3 is TGTGCCAGCAGCCGTGCGGGCGGGGAGACCCAGTACTTC. This gives the protein CASSRAGGETQYF.

The sample holds many counts of this clonotype. This chain connects TRBV6-5 to TRBJ2-3, with TRBD2 identical over 7 bases. Trimming took 5 bases from V and 5 from J; bases not matched to a gene: 10. This CDR3 region has 15 residues. CDR1 MNHEY and CDR2 SVGAGI come from the germline V gene. CDR3 region: CASSPMAGVLDTQYF. The CDR3 DNA reads as TGTGCCAGCAGTCCCATGGCGGGAGTTTTAGATACGCAGTATTTT.

Many counts were recorded for this clonotype. The chain links TRBV4-3 to TRBJ1-1, with D uncertain. The V end lost 1 base, the J end lost 1 base, and 10 bases lay between the germline ends. This CDR3 is built from 15 residues. Germline CDR1 and CDR2: LGHNA and YSLEER. The CDR3 region is CASSQVPGANTEAFF. The CDR3 bases are TGCGCCAGCAGCCAAGTGCCGGGTGCGAACACTGAAGCTTTCTTT.

This clonotype has a count of ten or more. V and J are TRBV13 and TRBJ2-7; D is possibly TRBD2 (6 bases). V was shortened by 7 bases and J by 3 bases, with 16 bases between the two germline ends. Germline CDR1 is PRHDT and CDR2 is FYEKMQ (reference sequence). This CDR3 has 14 amino acids. CDR3 in amino acids: CASTLGGARYEQYF. Written as DNA, the CDR3 is TGTGCCAGCACTCTAGGCGGGGCCCGCTACGAGCAGTACTTC.

Here the CDR3 reads CASSKKRGQGSYEQYF. Written as DNA, the CDR3 is TGTGCCAGCAGCAAAAAGCGCGGACAGGGGTCCTACGAGCAGTACTTC. V gene TRBV21-1 combines with J gene TRBJ2-7; the table's D gene call, TRBD1, was not cross checked with the DNA. TRBV21-1 is classified as a pseudogene. This CDR3 region has 16 residues.

This clonotype appeared many times. The V call is TRBV2, the J call TRBJ2-7, with unresolved D. Germline V gives CDR1 SNHLY, CDR2 FYNNEI. Trimming removed 4 bases at V and 1 base at J, with 11 bases between. This CDR3 contains 14 residues. CDR3 amino acids: CASSGAARSYEQYF. In nucleotides, the CDR3 is TGTGCCAGCAGTGGTGCAGCACGGTCCTACGAGCAGTACTTC.

As concerns this clonotype: The CDR3 does not end in the conserved phenylalanine or tryptophan, so this is likely a read error. The V gene is TRBV30, the J gene TRBJ2-3; tentative D call: TRBD2 (6 bases). Germline CDR1 GTSNPN, CDR2 SVGIG (reference sequence). The germline V and J ends were trimmed by 2 bases and 6 bases, with 12 bases remaining between them. The CDR3 covers 13 residues. CDR3 in amino acids: CAWSQRARDTQYL. Written as DNA, the CDR3 is TGTGCCTGGAGTCAGCGGGCACGGGATACGCAGTATTTA.

The V and J genes are TRBV29-1 and TRBJ2-3; 9 nucleotides match TRBD2. This CDR3 has 14 residues. V lost 4 bases, J lost 4 bases, and 6 bases stayed unmatched. Germline loops: CDR1 SQVTM, CDR2 ANQGSEA. The CDR3 sequence is CSVVARGGSDTQYF. The CDR3 region has the DNA TGCAGCGTTGTCGCGCGGGGGGGGTCAGATACGCAGTATTTT.

This clonotype was seen ten or more times. The chain uses TRBV2 and TRBJ2-1; 11 nucleotides line up with TRBD2. Per the germline V gene, CDR1 is SNHLY and CDR2 is FYNNEI. The V segment lost 3 bases and the J segment 9 bases; nucleotides outside the gene matches: 4. The CDR3 is 14 residues long. The CDR3, as DNA: TGTGCCAGCAGTGAGTGGCTAGCGGGAGGTGAGCAGTTCTTC. This gives the protein CASSEWLAGGEQFF.

This clonotype came up many times. The chain has TRBV25-1 and TRBJ2-6; tentative D call: TRBD1 (6 bases). Germline V gene sequence: CDR1 MGHDK, CDR2 SYGVNS. CDR3 length: 16 amino acids. The V and J ends lost 6 bases and 1 base respectively, with 13 bases between them. The chain's CDR3 is CASRGRQESGANVLTF. Written as DNA, the CDR3 is TGTGCCAGCAGGGGCAGACAGGAGTCTGGGGCCAACGTCCTGACTTTC.